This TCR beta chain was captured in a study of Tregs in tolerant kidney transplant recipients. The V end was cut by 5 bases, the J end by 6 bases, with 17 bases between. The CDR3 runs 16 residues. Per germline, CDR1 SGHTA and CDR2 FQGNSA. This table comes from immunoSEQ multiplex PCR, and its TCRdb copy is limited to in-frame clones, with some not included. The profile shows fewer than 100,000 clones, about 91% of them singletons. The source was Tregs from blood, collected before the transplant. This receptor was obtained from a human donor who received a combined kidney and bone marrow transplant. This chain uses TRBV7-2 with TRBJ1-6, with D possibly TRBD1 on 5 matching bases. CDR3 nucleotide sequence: TGTGCCAGCAGCGCCGACAGCCGGTTGTTTAATTCACCCCTCCACTTT. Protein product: CASSADSRLFNSPLHF.